This TCR beta chain came from a study of OX40 agonist ivuxolimab in advanced cancers. About the research overall: Treatment received earlier with anti-PD-1, anti-PD-L1 or anti-CTLA-4 agents was allowed, and roughly 40% had some. There were three patients with partial responses, one having hepatocellular carcinoma and two cutaneous melanoma.

Findings of the study overall: In the 0.1 to 3.0 mg/kg range, CD4+ and CD8+ blood T cells had expanded clonally by week 6. CD4+ T cells averaged fewer expanded clones than CD8+ T cells.

The CDR3 is 15 residues long. V shed 6 bases and J 0 bases; nucleotides not matched to a gene: 5. Germline assignment: CDR1 MDHEN and CDR2 SYDVKM. Generated by immunoSEQ multiplex PCR, the TCRdb table keeps only in-frame clones and is missing some. This table holds about 36,000 clones, around 73% found once. A remark on this clone: Its target is unknown.

The receptor was isolated from an adult with an advanced solid tumor such as melanoma, head and neck, liver or kidney cancer. The starting material was CD4+ or CD8+ T cells sorted from blood, obtained in a trial of the OX40 agonist ivuxolimab. This chain connects TRBV28 to TRBJ2-1, with 7 positions matching TRBD1. CDR3 region: CASSTGTVSYNEQFF. CDR3 DNA: TGTGCCAGCAGCACCGGGACAGTCTCCTACAATGAGCAGTTCTTC.